Below are 8 T cell receptor beta chains sequenced from a single sample in a study of long-term antiretroviral therapy in people with HIV. Assay version v3.0 of immunoSEQ was used, and it was run at survey level. Libraries were prepared by immunoSEQ multiplex PCR; TCRdb keeps only in-frame clonotypes and omits some of them. The top ten clones hold 9.5% to 13% of a sample with over 10,000 clones, roughly three quarters of them seen once. Source: unsorted PBMCs, taken 0.8 years before starting antiretroviral therapy. The receptors come from a woman in her forties with HIV.

The CDR3 sequence is CASSNGYEQYF. The CDR3 bases are TGCGCCAGCAGCAACGGCTACGAGCAGTACTTC. The chain couples TRBV5-1 to TRBJ2-7; D not resolved. Trimming shortened V by 4 bases and J by 3 bases, and 5 bases separated the two germline ends. The CDR3 is 11 residues long. Germline V lookup: CDR1 SGHRS, CDR2 YFSETQ.

This chain connects TRBV6-6 to TRBJ1-2; 7 bases match TRBD1. V lost 2 bases to trimming and J lost 7 bases; unmatched junction nucleotides: 7. This CDR3 is built from 14 residues. CDR1 is MNHNY and CDR2 is SVGAGI in the germline V gene (reference sequence). The CDR3, as DNA: TGTGCCAGCAGTTACCCGGACAGGAGTCGTGGCTACACCTTC. As protein: CASSYPDRSRGYTF.

CDR3 sequence reads: CATRDRDIGGTVYF. In nucleotides, the CDR3 is TGTGCCACCCGGGACCGGGACATTGGTGGTACAGTGTACTTC. The chain combines TRBV19 with TRBJ2-7; D possibly corresponds to TRBD1 (6 bases). CDR1 is LNHDA and CDR2 is SQIVND in the germline V gene (reference sequence). The CDR3 is made up of 14 amino acids. V shed 10 bases and J shed 12 bases, with 28 bases lying between them.

V is TRBV11-2 and J is TRBJ2-1; 9 positions agree with TRBD1. This CDR3 comprises 15 residues. Germline loops: CDR1 SGHAT, CDR2 FQNNGV. After removal of 1 base from V and 7 bases from J, the junction contained 5 bases not matched to a gene. The CDR3 sequence: CASSLVGQGLNEQFF. For the CDR3, the DNA is TGTGCCAGCAGCTTAGTGGGACAGGGCCTTAATGAGCAGTTCTTC. Full variable domain (outside the CDR3, taken from reference TRBV11-2 and TRBJ2-1): EAGVAQSPRYKIIEKRQSVAFWCNPISGHATLYWYQQILGQGPKLLIQFQNNGVVDDSQLPKDRFSAERLKGVDSTLKIQPAKLEDSAVYLCASSLVGQGLNEQFFGPGTRLTVL.

The chain links TRBV5-4 to TRBJ1-1; 8 bases align to TRBD1. Germline CDR1 is SGHNT and CDR2 is YYREEE (reference sequence). V lost 2 bases to trimming and J lost 4 bases; unmatched junction nucleotides: 1. The CDR3 spans 13 residues. Here the CDR3 reads CASSLQGGTEAFF. DNA for the CDR3: TGTGCCAGCAGCTTACAGGGGGGCACTGAAGCTTTCTTT.

The chain is built from TRBV18 and TRBJ2-1; D is unresolved. The CDR3 is 14 residues long. V was cut by 3 bases and J by 6 bases, with 12 bases left in between. Germline CDR1 and CDR2: KGHSH and LQKENI. The CDR3 DNA sequence: TGTGCCAGCTCACCGCAGGTCCCGGGCAATGAGCAGTTCTTC. Protein sequence: CASSPQVPGNEQFF.

The chain is built from TRBV28 and TRBJ1-5, with D possibly matching TRBD1 (5 bases). The CDR3 sequence is 12 residues long. V lost 3 bases and J lost 7, with 7 bases in between. CDR1 is MDHEN and CDR2 is SYDVKM in the germline V gene. CDR3 in DNA: TGTGCCAGCAGTTTCCGGACACAGCCCCAGCATTTT. Translating it yields CASSFRTQPQHF.

The chain combines TRBV5-1 with TRBJ2-1; possibly TRBD1 for D (5 bases). This CDR3 has 15 residues. Germline V CDR1 and CDR2: SGHRS, YFSETQ. Trimming stripped 7 bases from V and 1 base from J, with 15 bases between. The CDR3 protein is CASVGWAGSYNEQFF. CDR3 sequence (DNA): TGCGCCAGCGTAGGGTGGGCAGGGTCCTACAATGAGCAGTTCTTC.